Listed here are 2 T cell receptor beta chains from one sample, sequenced in a study of T cells in Graves' hyperthyroidism and ophthalmopathy. Researchers amplified the TCR beta CDR3 regions from RNA transcripts. First-round RT-PCR targeting the TCR CDR3 was performed with the HTBI primer set. TCRdb re-called the multiplex PCR reads with MiXCR, one entry per CDR3 protein. The profile covers 600,000 to 700,000 distinct CDR3 sequences, with roughly 14% appearing a single time and about 4% taken by the ten largest. What was sequenced was blood. These receptors came from a woman between 35 and 50 years old with Graves' ophthalmopathy.

This chain links TRBV6-5 with TRBJ2-2; either TRBD1 or TRBD2 may fit D (5 bases each). CDR3 size: 14 residues. Per the germline V gene, CDR1 is MNHEY and CDR2 is SVGAGI. Trimming removed 2 bases from V and 6 bases from J, with 10 bases in between. The CDR3 DNA is TGTGCCAGCAGTTACCATGGGGGAGCCGGGGAGCTGTTTTTT. This encodes CASSYHGGAGELFF.

The V gene is TRBV6-1, the J gene TRBJ1-1; D is possibly TRBD1 (5 bases). The CDR3 is made up of 14 amino acids. V lost 8 bases and J lost 6, with 19 bases in between. Germline values: CDR1 MNHNS, CDR2 SASEGT. CDR3 DNA: TGTGCCAGCCGAGATAGGGGCGGAGCGGCTGAAGCTTTCTTT. It specifies CASRDRGGAAEAFF.